This T cell receptor beta chain was captured in a study of shared clonotypes between healthy human individuals. CD45RO-negative, CCR7-selected cells formed the naive CD8 fraction, which excluded terminally differentiated effector memory CD45RA+ cells. Healthy HIV-negative adults with no recent acute infections or vaccinations were recruited as donors. Germline V lookup: CDR1 MNHEY, CDR2 SVGAGI. Trimming left V 6 bases short and J 2 bases short, with 13 bases between. CDR3 size: 14 residues. Assay: immunoSEQ multiplex PCR; the TCRdb copy retains only in-frame clones and omits some. Of about 2.1 million clones detected, 85% to 95% appear once; the ten largest clones hold under 2%.

The chain carries TRBV6-5 and TRBJ1-2; maybe TRBD1 (6 bases). This receptor was identified in a man between 18 and 29 years old in good health. Some clones in this sample may be carry-over from other donors' samples. Material for sequencing was naive CD8+ T cells from PBMCs. Written as DNA, the CDR3 is TGTGCCAGCAGCGTCGGGGGCCGGAACTATGGCTACACCTTC. It codes for CASSVGGRNYGYTF.